Following are 5 T cell receptor beta chains from one sample sequenced in a study of blood T cells in healthy people across ages. Through a sample-barcoded 5' primer and a J-beta primer mix, a second PCR was run for roughly 7 to 12 cycles. A single record per CDR3 protein comes from TCRdb applying MiXCR to the 5' RACE reads. The sample lists approximately 780,000 distinct CDR3 sequences, around 24% occurring once. Another study also made use of these data, one on T cells of mothers and their children.

Sample: blood. Receptors were obtained from a boy aged 5-17 years in good health.

The V gene is TRBV12-3 or TRBV12-4, the J gene TRBJ2-3; 8 positions agree with TRBD2. J lost 3 bases, V lost 2 bases, and 4 bases had no gene match. The CDR3 is made up of 15 amino acids. The CDR3 nucleotides read TGTGCCAGCAGTTTACGGGGGGGCCAGACAGATACGCAGTATTTT. As protein: CASSLRGGQTDTQYF.

V is TRBV2 and J is TRBJ2-3; the match to TRBD2 covers 8 bases. V gave up 4 bases and J gave up 0 bases; unmatched junction bases: 3. The germline gives CDR1 SNHLY, CDR2 FYNNEI. The CDR3 totals 15 residues. The CDR3 DNA reads TGTGCCAGCAGTGCACTAGCGGCTAGCACAGATACGCAGTATTTT. Translated, it gives CASSALAASTDTQYF.

This clonotype was observed a handful of times. CDR3 sequence (DNA): TGCAGTGCCGGAGATACCTACTATGGCTACACCTTC. It translates to CSAGDTYYGYTF. The genes are TRBV20-1 and TRBJ1-2; D call uncertain. V was shortened by 6 bases and J by 3 bases, with 11 bases between the two germline ends. Per the germline V gene, CDR1 is DFQATT and CDR2 is SNEGSKA (reference sequence). The length of the CDR3 is 12 residues.

This clonotype was counted between two and nine times. The chain has TRBV20-1 and TRBJ2-5; D is possibly TRBD2 (6 bases). Trimming pared 4 bases from V and 11 bases from J, leaving 20 bases between. CDR1 is DFQATT and CDR2 is SNEGSKA in the germline V gene (reference sequence). The CDR3 loop spans 13 amino acids. The CDR3 sequence: CSAIMADPGEQYF. For the CDR3, the DNA is TGCAGTGCTATAATGGCGGACCCGGGGGAGCAGTACTTC.

The gene calls are TRBV20-1 and TRBJ2-3; TRBD1 matches at 7 bases. Germline assignment: CDR1 DFQATT and CDR2 SNEGSKA (reference sequence). The CDR3 sequence is 12 residues long. The CDR3 here is CSGQGGTDTQYF. The CDR3 coding sequence is TGCAGCGGGCAGGGGGGCACAGATACGCAGTATTTT.